Below are 29 T cell receptor beta chains sequenced from a single sample in a study of T cell repertoires in cytomegalovirus infection. TCRdb independently ran MiXCR on the reads; one entry per CDR3 protein. The sample contains hundreds of thousands of distinct CDR3 sequences, roughly 6.5% of which appear only once. The sample comprised PBMCs. Receptors originate from a human donor in good health (CMV status not recorded). Some clones in this sample may be carry-over from other donors' samples.

J is TRBJ2-7 and V is TRBV7-9; 10 positions match TRBD1. Germline loops: CDR1 SEHNR, CDR2 FQNEAQ (reference sequence). V gave up 3 bases and J gave up 5 bases; unmatched junction bases: 7. The CDR3 consists of 15 residues. CDR3 in DNA: TGTGCCAGCAGCTTCGGGACAGGGGACCCCAACGAGCAGTACTTC. Translation gives CASSFGTGDPNEQYF.

The J gene is TRBJ1-5, the V gene TRBV29-1, with D unclear. The CDR3 contains 13 residues. The V end was cut by 3 bases, the J end by 2 bases, with 8 bases between. From germline, CDR1 is SQVTM and CDR2 ANQGSEA. CDR3 coding DNA: TGCAGCGTTGATGTCGGGGGCAATCAGCCCCAGCATTTT. Its translation: CSVDVGGNQPQHF.

The chain employs TRBV29-1 and TRBJ2-3, with TRBD1 matching 9 bases. This CDR3 contains 16 residues. Germline V gene data show CDR1 as SQVTM and CDR2 as ANQGSEA. J gave up 2 bases and V 6 bases, and 12 bases lay outside the gene matches. CDR3 DNA sequence: TGCAGCGTCGCCGCGCTCCGGGACAGGGACACAGATACGCAGTATTTT. It codes for CSVAALRDRDTDTQYF.

This clonotype was detected ten times or more. The rearrangement uses TRBV29-1 and TRBJ1-3; no clear D gene. The germline V and J ends were trimmed by 4 bases and 1 base, with 11 bases remaining between them. Germline lookup yields CDR1 SQVTM and CDR2 ANQGSEA. CDR3 length equals 14 residues. The CDR3 DNA sequence: TGCAGCGTTGTCGAGGGAAGATCTGGAAACACCATATATTTT. It is translated as CSVVEGRSGNTIYF.

This clonotype was counted many times. This chain joins TRBV29-1 and TRBJ2-6; TRBD2 matches at 7 bases. The CDR3 spans 16 residues. The germline gives CDR1 SQVTM, CDR2 ANQGSEA. Unmatched junction bases numbered 8, after V lost 5 bases and J lost 1 base. The CDR3 region has the DNA TGCAGCGTTTATGGGGGACTACTGTCTGGGGCCAACGTCCTGACTTTC. Translation: CSVYGGLLSGANVLTF.

For this clonotype: A much more abundant neighbour one base away suggests this may be a read error. The V gene is TRBV6-1, the J gene TRBJ2-3, with D uncertain. Germline V lookup: CDR1 MNHNS, CDR2 SASEGT. CDR3 length equals 16 residues. The CDR3 reads CAGSQQFVGGTDTQYF. For the CDR3, the DNA is TGTGCCGGCAGTCAACAGTTCGTGGGCGGCACAGATACGCAGTATTTT.

This clonotype appeared many times. The chain couples TRBV10-3 to TRBJ1-1; 8 bases are a match to TRBD1. Germline-derived CDR1 and CDR2 are ENHRY and SYGVKD. V gave up 11 bases and J gave up 0 bases; unmatched junction bases: 8. The CDR3 is made up of 14 amino acids. CDR3 amino acids: CAVTGELMNTEAFF. For the CDR3, the DNA is TGTGCCGTGACAGGGGAACTCATGAACACTGAAGCTTTCTTT.

This clonotype came up many times. This sequence joins TRBV12-3 or TRBV12-4 and TRBJ1-2; 8 bases match TRBD1. Germline trimming cut 5 bases from V and 6 bases from J; bases unmatched to any gene: 11. This CDR3 comprises 15 residues. The CDR3 DNA reads as TGTGCCAGCAGTCAACGAAGACAGGGGATGGATGGCTACACCTTC. The encoded protein is CASSQRRQGMDGYTF.

This clonotype occurred many times. The chain carries TRBV7-2 and TRBJ2-5, with TRBD2 as a possible D gene (7 bases). This CDR3 region has 13 residues. Germline V CDR1 and CDR2: SGHTA, FQGNSA. The V and J ends lost 3 bases and 5 bases respectively, with 10 bases between them. Here the CDR3 DNA reads TGTGCCAGCAGCTTCGGGGGGCCGGAGACCCAGTACTTC. This codes for CASSFGGPETQYF. Full variable domain (rest looked up from reference TRBV7-2 and TRBJ2-5): GAGVSQSPSNKVTEKGKDVELRCDPISGHTALYWYRQSLGQGLEFLIYFQGNSAPDKSGLPSDRFSAERTGGSVSTLTIQRTQQEDSAVYLCASSFGGPETQYFGPGTRLLVL.

This clonotype was detected many times. This chain uses TRBV5-1 with TRBJ2-1; TRBD2 aligns across 9 bases. The CDR3 is 16 amino acids. Germline V CDR1 and CDR2: SGHRS, YFSETQ. V shed 4 bases and J 6 bases; nucleotides not matched to a gene: 11. The CDR3 DNA sequence: TGCGCCAGCAGCCCCAGACTAGCGGTTATCGCCAATGAGCAGTTCTTC. This sequence encodes CASSPRLAVIANEQFF.

This clonotype has more than one count but fewer than ten. CDR3 loop: CASSSGGLTDTQYF. CDR3 nucleotides: TGTGCCAGCAGTTCCGGGGGACTCACAGATACGCAGTATTTT. This chain links TRBV12-3 or TRBV12-4 with TRBJ2-3, with D maybe TRBD2 (6 bases). The CDR3 totals 14 residues. The V end lost 4 bases, the J end lost 2 bases, and 10 bases lay between the germline ends.

This clonotype was counted at least ten times. V is TRBV6-5 and J is TRBJ1-2; TRBD1 might be the D (5 bases). V shed 0 bases and J shed 4 bases, with 12 bases lying between them. Germline-derived CDR1 and CDR2 are MNHEY and SVGAGI. The CDR3 consists of 15 residues. DNA for the CDR3: TGTGCCAGCAGTTACTCGGGGACGGGAGGCTATGGCTACACCTTC. It translates to CASSYSGTGGYGYTF.

This clonotype was seen repeatedly, ten times or more. This chain connects TRBV7-2 to TRBJ1-1; D gene unclear. CDR1 is SGHTA, CDR2 FQGNSA, per germline. V was cut by 0 bases and J by 0 bases, with 11 bases left in between. This CDR3 has 16 amino acids. The CDR3 DNA follows: TGTGCCAGCAGCTTAGCTGCCAGCAACATGAACACTGAAGCTTTCTTT. This gives the protein CASSLAASNMNTEAFF.

This clonotype was counted ten times or more. The chain couples TRBV7-2 to TRBJ2-3, with D unresolved. V was clipped by 3 bases and J by 6 bases, with 13 bases between them. CDR3 length: 14 amino acids. Germline values: CDR1 SGHTA, CDR2 FQGNSA. In DNA, the CDR3 is TGTGCCAGCAGCTTTGTGATTTCTGCGGATACGCAGTATTTT. It translates to CASSFVISADTQYF.

The sample holds many counts of this clonotype. The chain uses TRBV20-1 and TRBJ2-1, with D possibly being TRBD1 (8 bases). There are 14 residues in the CDR3. Germline V lookup: CDR1 DFQATT, CDR2 SNEGSKA (reference sequence). Trimming took 0 bases from V and 6 from J, leaving 12 bases between them. Here the CDR3 reads CSARDTGGVNEQFF. DNA of the CDR3: TGCAGTGCTAGAGATACAGGGGGGGTCAATGAGCAGTTCTTC.

The sample holds many counts of this clonotype. This rearrangement joins TRBV20-1 to TRBJ2-1, with unresolved D. V dropped 3 bases and J dropped 7 bases, with 10 bases sitting between them. CDR1 and CDR2 (germline): DFQATT, SNEGSKA (reference sequence). The CDR3 loop spans 12 amino acids. CDR3 DNA sequence: TGCAGTGCTAGGGGAAGTCGTAATGAGCAGTTCTTC. Protein sequence: CSARGSRNEQFF.

In this sample, this clonotype turned up many times. The chain carries TRBV29-1 and TRBJ2-7; D unclear. Trimming took 3 bases from V and 2 from J, leaving 11 bases between them. The CDR3 covers 13 residues. Germline-derived CDR1 and CDR2 are SQVTM and ANQGSEA. The CDR3, as DNA: TGCAGCGTTGATACAAGTGCGCCCTACGAGCAGTACTTC. Its protein product is CSVDTSAPYEQYF.

The sample holds many counts of this clonotype. The V and J genes are TRBV28 and TRBJ1-3; tentative D call: TRBD1 (6 bases). The germline CDR1 and CDR2 sequences are MDHEN and SYDVKM. Trimming took 2 bases from V and 0 from J, leaving 8 bases between them. The CDR3 consists of 15 residues. CDR3 sequence: CASSLGTSSGNTIYF. The CDR3, as DNA: TGTGCCAGCAGTTTAGGGACAAGCTCTGGAAACACCATATATTTT.

Many counts were recorded for this clonotype. CDR3 in amino acids: CASSLTSYEQYF. CDR3 nucleotides: TGTGCCAGCAGCTTAACCTCCTACGAGCAGTACTTC. The chain links TRBV7-2 to TRBJ2-7; D unresolved. Trimming pared 2 bases from V and 0 bases from J, leaving 2 bases between. Germline V gene data show CDR1 as SGHTA and CDR2 as FQGNSA. The CDR3 is 12 residues long.

This clonotype appeared many times. The chain uses TRBV20-1 and TRBJ2-5; 12 bases agree with TRBD2. CDR1 and CDR2 (germline): DFQATT, SNEGSKA (reference sequence). This CDR3 is 15 amino acids long. Trimming removed 4 bases from V and 4 bases from J; junction bases left unmatched: 7. The CDR3 bases are TGCAGTGCTACTCTAGCGGGGGGGACCTTAGAGACCCAGTACTTC. Translating gives CSATLAGGTLETQYF.

This clonotype was seen many times. The CDR3 DNA sequence: TGTGCCAGCAGCTCACCTGGGACGGGAGAGCCCCAGCATTTT. It translates to CASSSPGTGEPQHF. The V call is TRBV7-2, the J call TRBJ1-5; TRBD1 might be the D (5 bases). Trimming removed 4 bases from V and 8 bases from J, with 15 bases in between. The CDR3 extends over 14 amino acids. CDR1 SGHTA and CDR2 FQGNSA come from the germline V gene.

This clonotype was recorded at least ten times. V is TRBV29-1 and J is TRBJ2-3; 7 positions match TRBD1. Germline V gene sequence: CDR1 SQVTM, CDR2 ANQGSEA. J was trimmed by 3 bases and V by 6 bases; bases with no gene match: 18. The CDR3 extends over 17 amino acids. The CDR3 is CSVDGSQTGLRTDTQYF. In nucleotides, the CDR3 is TGCAGCGTCGACGGAAGCCAGACAGGGTTGAGAACAGATACGCAGTATTTT.

V gene TRBV7-3 combines with J gene TRBJ2-1; D might be TRBD1 or TRBD2, each matching 5 bases. Trimming left V 3 bases short and J 5 bases short, with 11 bases between. The CDR3 is 14 residues long. Germline values: CDR1 SGHTA, CDR2 FQGTGA. CDR3 residues: CASSFSGRDNEQFF. The DNA of the CDR3 is TGTGCCAGCAGCTTTTCGGGACGGGACAATGAGCAGTTCTTC. Filled out from reference TRBV7-3 and TRBJ2-1, the complete variable domain reads GAGVSQTPSNKVTEKGKYVELRCDPISGHTALYWYRQSLGQGPEFLIYFQGTGAADDSGLPNDRFFAVRPEGSVSTLKIQRTERGDSAVYLCASSFSGRDNEQFFGPGTRLTVL.

This clonotype showed up many times. This chain joins TRBV7-2 and TRBJ1-1; no clear D gene. V was trimmed by 5 bases and J by 0 bases, leaving 16 bases between them. Germline CDR1 is SGHTA and CDR2 is FQGNSA. The CDR3 totals 16 residues. The CDR3 is CASSPQGPTMNTEAFF. In DNA form, the CDR3 reads TGTGCCAGCAGCCCCCAAGGCCCGACGATGAACACTGAAGCTTTCTTT.

The J gene is TRBJ2-5, the V gene TRBV29-1, with a tentative D call TRBD2 (5 bases). V dropped 4 bases and J dropped 2 bases, with 14 bases sitting between them. Looked up from germline, CDR1 is SQVTM and CDR2 is ANQGSEA. The CDR3 length is 14 residues. CDR3 in DNA: TGCAGCGTTGTAATAGGGAGACTACAAGAGACCCAGTACTTC. This translates into CSVVIGRLQETQYF.

There are many counts of this clonotype. Mismatch with germline at one junction end may stem from a read error. This sequence joins TRBV2 and TRBJ2-2; no clear D gene. The germline V gene encodes CDR1 SNHLY and CDR2 FYNNEI. This CDR3 contains 14 residues. The CDR3 sequence: CASIEDIYTGELFF. CDR3 bases: TGTGCCAGCATTGAAGACATATACACCGGGGAGCTGTTTTTT.

There are many counts of this clonotype. The rearrangement links TRBV20-1 to TRBJ2-5; D might be TRBD2 (5 bases). V lost 0 bases and J 1 base, leaving 12 bases between the germline ends. There are 15 residues in the CDR3. CDR1 and CDR2 from the germline V gene are DFQATT and SNEGSKA (reference sequence). The chain's CDR3 is CSARDLRGFQETQYF. The CDR3 DNA sequence: TGCAGTGCTAGAGATCTTCGGGGTTTCCAAGAGACCCAGTACTTC.

This chain joins TRBV29-1 and TRBJ2-7; unclear D gene. The CDR3 length is 12 residues. CDR1 SQVTM and CDR2 ANQGSEA come from the germline V gene. Trimming pared 6 bases from V and 4 bases from J, leaving 13 bases between. The CDR3 region is CSVVVSGYEQYF. CDR3 coding DNA: TGCAGCGTGGTCGTGAGTGGGTACGAGCAGTACTTC.

J is TRBJ2-2 and V is TRBV15; D unresolved. V lost 4 bases and J 7 bases, leaving 4 bases between the germline ends. Germline lookup yields CDR1 LNHNV and CDR2 YYDKDF (reference sequence). The CDR3 runs to 11 residues. DNA for the CDR3: TGTGCCACCAGCACTATCGGGGAGCTGTTTTTT. Protein sequence: CATSTIGELFF. The complete variable domain, with remaining parts taken from reference TRBV15 and TRBJ2-2, reads DAMVIQNPRYQVTQFGKPVTLSCSQTLNHNVMYWYQQKSSQAPKLLFHYYDKDFNNEADTPDNFQSRRPNTSFCFLDIRSPGLGDTAMYLCATSTIGELFFGEGSRLTVL.